The 26 T cell receptor beta chains in this list originate from one sample, sequenced in a study of cytomegalovirus exposure and HLA in healthy donors. PCR involved 60 Vbeta and 13 Jbeta primers. Assay used: immunoSEQ multiplex PCR; TCRdb lists only in-frame clones, some missing. The sample has around 130,000 clones, more than 80% seen once. Sequenced: PBMCs. Receptors originate from a woman aged 30 to 39 in good health and CMV-seropositive.

V and J are TRBV30 and TRBJ1-3; no definite D call. This CDR3 comprises 14 residues. Germline V gene sequence: CDR1 GTSNPN, CDR2 SVGIG (reference sequence). The V end was cut by 2 bases, the J end by 0 bases, with 8 bases between. The CDR3 DNA sequence: TGTGCCTGGAGTAGGAGTACCTCTGGAAACACCATATATTTT. Translation: CAWSRSTSGNTIYF.

The chain has TRBV7-2 and TRBJ1-5; D ambiguous. This CDR3 has 15 amino acids. Germline CDR1 SGHTA, CDR2 FQGNSA. V lost 5 bases and J lost 6, with 17 bases in between. CDR3 sequence: CASSALPRWFQPQHF. The CDR3, as DNA: TGTGCCAGCAGCGCTCTACCTCGGTGGTTTCAGCCCCAGCATTTT.

The chain employs TRBV6-1 and TRBJ2-1, with TRBD2 identical over 9 bases. The CDR3 extends over 14 amino acids. Germline CDR1 is MNHNS and CDR2 is SASEGT. Trimming at V came to 5 bases and at J to 3 bases, leaving 2 bases not matched to a gene. The CDR3 nucleotides are TGTGCCAGCAGTTCGACTAGCGGCTACAATGAGCAGTTCTTC. This translates into CASSSTSGYNEQFF.

The chain joins TRBV5-1 to TRBJ1-2; TRBD1 matches at 7 bases. With 3 bases clipped from V and 6 bases from J, the junction kept 5 bases outside the gene matches. CDR3 length: 13 amino acids. Germline CDR1 reads SGHRS; CDR2 reads YFSETQ. The chain's CDR3 is CASSYTGVDGYTF. The CDR3 bases are TGCGCCAGCAGCTATACAGGGGTGGATGGCTACACCTTC. The full variable domain, completed using reference TRBV5-1 and TRBJ1-2, is KAGVTQTPRYLIKTRGQQVTLSCSPISGHRSVSWYQQTPGQGLQFLFEYFSETQRNKGNFPGRFSGRQFSNSRSEMNVSTLELGDSALYLCASSYTGVDGYTFGSGTRLTVV.

The V and J genes are TRBV5-1 and TRBJ2-1; 9 bases match TRBD1. V shed 4 bases and J 2 bases; nucleotides not matched to a gene: 10. This CDR3 spans 17 amino acids. The germline CDR1 and CDR2 sequences are SGHRS and YFSETQ. CDR3 in amino acids: CASSVSSGTGPYNEQFF. The CDR3 DNA reads TGCGCCAGCAGCGTCTCTTCCGGGACAGGGCCCTACAATGAGCAGTTCTTC.

The chain joins TRBV28 to TRBJ2-4, with 7 positions matching TRBD2. V shed 3 bases and J 2 bases; nucleotides not matched to a gene: 7. Germline values: CDR1 MDHEN, CDR2 SYDVKM. The CDR3 sequence is 16 residues long. CDR3 residues: CASSFSLADPKNIQYF. The CDR3 coding sequence is TGTGCCAGCAGTTTCTCCCTAGCGGACCCCAAAAACATTCAGTACTTC. Using reference TRBV28 and TRBJ2-4 for the parts outside the CDR3, the full variable domain is DVKVTQSSRYLVKRTGEKVFLECVQDMDHENMFWYRQDPGLGLRLIYFSYDVKMKEKGDIPEGYSVSREKKERFSLILESASTNQTSMYLCASSFSLADPKNIQYFGAGTRLSVL.

A remark on this clone: At one end, the junction sequence differs from germline, possibly due to a read error. The chain joins TRBV29-1 to TRBJ2-5; TRBD2 aligns across 13 bases. The germline V gene encodes CDR1 SQVTM and CDR2 ANQGSEA. The length of the CDR3 is 16 residues. CDR3 loop: CSVAPRTSGGQETQYF. The CDR3 DNA follows: TGCAGCGTTGCCCCCCGGACTAGCGGGGGTCAAGAGACTCAGTACTTC.

J is TRBJ2-4 and V is TRBV30; 13 bases line up with TRBD2. Germline CDR1 GTSNPN, CDR2 SVGIG (reference sequence). Germline trimming cut 1 base from V and 3 bases from J; bases unmatched to any gene: 0. The CDR3 runs to 15 residues. Written as DNA, the CDR3 is TGTGCCTGGAGTGGACTAGCGGGGGGCAAAAACATTCAGTACTTC. Amino acid sequence: CAWSGLAGGKNIQYF.

The sample holds one count of this clone. This chain links TRBV6-6 with TRBJ1-1; possible D gene TRBD1, 5 bases. Germline CDR1 MNHNY, CDR2 SVGAGI (reference sequence). The V gene lost 4 bases and the J gene lost 4 bases, with 13 bases spanning the gap. CDR3 length: 14 residues. In DNA, the CDR3 is TGTGCCAGCAGTTCCTCGGGGGGTGGCACTGAAGCTTTCTTT. It codes for CASSSSGGGTEAFF.

V gene TRBV6-1 combines with J gene TRBJ1-1, with D hard to call. Germline lookup yields CDR1 MNHNS and CDR2 SASEGT. The length of the CDR3 is 13 residues. V shed 6 bases and J shed 0 bases, with 8 bases lying between them. CDR3 DNA: TGTGCCAGCAGACTCCTAGTGAACACTGAAGCTTTCTTT. Its translation: CASRLLVNTEAFF.

V usage is TRBV9 and J usage is TRBJ2-1; possible D gene TRBD2, 8 bases. From germline, CDR1 is SGDLS and CDR2 YYNGEE. The V gene lost 3 bases and the J gene lost 1 base, with 20 bases spanning the gap. The CDR3 is 18 amino acids. This chain's CDR3 is CASSAQGGSGSSYNEQFF. The DNA for the CDR3 is TGTGCCAGCAGCGCCCAGGGGGGGAGCGGGAGTTCCTACAATGAGCAGTTCTTC.

The J gene is TRBJ1-2, the V gene TRBV11-2; D uncertain. Germline loops: CDR1 SGHAT, CDR2 FQNNGV. V was clipped by 6 bases and J by 7 bases, with 9 bases between them. The CDR3 sequence is 11 residues long. CDR3 DNA sequence: TGTGCCAGCAGGAGGTTGGCTGGCTACACCTTC. It is translated as CASRRLAGYTF.

The rearrangement links TRBV7-9 to TRBJ1-5, with D hard to call. The germline V and J ends were trimmed by 2 bases and 4 bases, with 6 bases remaining between them. The CDR3 loop spans 13 amino acids. Per the germline V gene, CDR1 is SEHNR and CDR2 is FQNEAQ (reference sequence). This chain's CDR3 is CASSLRVNQPQHF. CDR3 bases: TGTGCCAGCAGCTTAAGAGTGAATCAGCCCCAGCATTTT. Together with reference TRBV7-9 and TRBJ1-5, the CDR3 gives the full variable domain: DTGVSQNPRHKITKRGQNVTFRCDPISEHNRLYWYRQTLGQGPEFLTYFQNEAQLEKSRLLSDRFSAERPKGSFSTLEIQRTEQGDSAMYLCASSLRVNQPQHFGDGTRLSIL.

The genes are TRBV5-1 and TRBJ1-3; possible D gene TRBD1, 5 bases. The germline V and J ends were trimmed by 7 bases and 4 bases, with 9 bases remaining between them. In germline, CDR1 is SGHRS, CDR2 YFSETQ. CDR3 size: 12 residues. CDR3 in DNA: TGCGCCAGCGGAGGGGACGGAAACACCATATATTTT. Its protein product is CASGGDGNTIYF. The complete variable domain, with remaining parts taken from reference TRBV5-1 and TRBJ1-3, reads KAGVTQTPRYLIKTRGQQVTLSCSPISGHRSVSWYQQTPGQGLQFLFEYFSETQRNKGNFPGRFSGRQFSNSRSEMNVSTLELGDSALYLCASGGDGNTIYFGEGSWLTVV.

CDR3 bases: TGTGCCCTACAAGGGGTGGGGGGGCCAACGGATACGCAGTATTTT. This sequence encodes CALQGVGGPTDTQYF. The chain couples TRBV30 to TRBJ2-3, with D possibly being TRBD2 (7 bases). Trimming removed 8 bases from V and 6 bases from J, with 24 bases in between. The CDR3 extends over 15 amino acids. Germline V gives CDR1 GTSNPN, CDR2 SVGIG (reference sequence).

This clone was seen a few times. The chain recombines TRBV6-5 with TRBJ1-1; 7 nucleotides align to TRBD1. V shed 5 bases and J 5 bases; nucleotides not matched to a gene: 11. The CDR3 is 15 residues long. Germline V gives CDR1 MNHEY, CDR2 SVGAGI. CDR3 region: CASSKRQGFNTEAFF. The DNA of the CDR3 is TGTGCCAGCAGTAAGCGACAGGGTTTTAATACTGAAGCTTTCTTT.

Only one count was recorded for this clone. The rearrangement uses TRBV7-3 and TRBJ2-2, with D possibly being TRBD2 (6 bases). The ends were cut back, 1 base at V and 0 bases at J, with 6 bases in the middle. CDR1 SGHTA and CDR2 FQGTGA come from the germline V gene. This CDR3 has 15 amino acids. In nucleotides, the CDR3 is TGTGCCAGCAGCTTAAGCGGGGCGAACACCGGGGAGCTGTTTTTT. It translates to CASSLSGANTGELFF.

CDR3 DNA sequence: TGCGCCAGCAGTGAGTTCGGGAGCCACGAGCAGTACTTC. This gives the protein CASSEFGSHEQYF. The V call is TRBV10-1, the J call TRBJ2-7, with D maybe TRBD2 (6 bases). The germline gives CDR1 WNHNN, CDR2 SYGVQD (reference sequence). The CDR3 spans 13 residues. V lost 1 base, J lost 5 bases, and 9 bases lay in between.

This clone showed up just once. This chain connects TRBV28 to TRBJ2-7; D is perhaps TRBD2 (7 bases). Germline V gene sequence: CDR1 MDHEN, CDR2 SYDVKM. The CDR3 loop spans 19 amino acids. Trimming removed 5 bases from V and 1 base from J, with 27 bases in between. The CDR3 is CASSPRRGGGGVPSYEQYF. CDR3 coding DNA: TGTGCCAGCAGTCCACGAAGGGGGGGAGGGGGGGTCCCTTCCTACGAGCAGTACTTC.

This chain joins TRBV28 and TRBJ2-5, with 10 bases aligning to TRBD1. CDR1 and CDR2 from the germline V gene are MDHEN and SYDVKM. The CDR3 is 16 amino acids. Losses at the gene ends were 3 bases for V and 4 bases for J; bases not matched to a gene: 8. In DNA, the CDR3 is TGTGCCAGCAGTTTGACCTGGACAGGGGGAGGAGAGACCCAGTACTTC. It codes for CASSLTWTGGGETQYF.

The genes are TRBV9 and TRBJ2-2; a weak D match, TRBD2 (5 bases). The germline gives CDR1 SGDLS, CDR2 YYNGEE. The CDR3 loop spans 15 amino acids. Trimming pared 4 bases from V and 6 bases from J, leaving 16 bases between. The CDR3 DNA reads TGTGCCAGCAGCATAACCCGGGTAGCGTCCGGGGAGCTGTTTTTT. It is translated as CASSITRVASGELFF.

V and J are TRBV14 and TRBJ1-1, with TRBD1 matching over 8 bases. Trimming removed 4 bases from V and 2 bases from J; junction bases left unmatched: 9. CDR1 and CDR2 from the germline V gene are SGHDN and FVKESK. The CDR3 loop spans 16 amino acids. The CDR3 is CASSPPWDRFNTEAFF. CDR3 coding DNA: TGTGCCAGCAGCCCGCCTTGGGACAGGTTCAACACTGAAGCTTTCTTT.

The CDR3 sequence is CASSWGPSSNYGYTF. The CDR3 DNA follows: TGTGCCAGCAGCTGGGGGCCCTCTTCTAACTATGGCTACACCTTC. The V gene is TRBV5-4, the J gene TRBJ1-2, with D maybe TRBD1 (6 bases). Per the germline V gene, CDR1 is SGHNT and CDR2 is YYREEE (reference sequence). The CDR3 totals 15 residues. V lost 3 bases and J 0 bases, leaving 12 bases between the germline ends.

The rearrangement uses TRBV6-5 and TRBJ1-1; D possibly corresponds to TRBD1 (5 bases). The germline gives CDR1 MNHEY, CDR2 SVGAGI. Trimming cost V 3 bases and J 5 bases, with 19 bases left between them. This CDR3 region has 16 residues. The CDR3 is CASSYTRLGQSTEAFF. DNA of the CDR3: TGTGCCAGCAGTTATACACGGCTCGGACAATCGACTGAAGCTTTCTTT.

J is TRBJ2-6 and V is TRBV15, with 7 bases aligning to TRBD1. CDR3 length: 20 amino acids. V gave up 0 bases and J gave up 0 bases; unmatched junction bases: 11. Germline V gene sequence: CDR1 LNHNV, CDR2 YYDKDF (reference sequence). CDR3 residues: CATSRDQYRQGFSGANVLTF. In DNA, the CDR3 is TGTGCCACCAGCAGAGATCAGTATCGACAGGGCTTCTCTGGGGCCAACGTCCTGACTTTC.

This chain connects TRBV7-8 to TRBJ1-6, with 9 bases identical to TRBD1. The CDR3 is 15 amino acids. With 5 bases clipped from V and 9 bases from J, the junction kept 8 bases outside the gene matches. Germline CDR1 SGHVS, CDR2 FQNEAQ. The CDR3 DNA reads as TGTGCCAGCAGCGGCCAGGGGACAGGGACTTCACCCCTCCACTTT. Residues: CASSGQGTGTSPLHF. The whole variable domain, remainder taken from reference TRBV7-8 and TRBJ1-6, is GAGVSQSPRYKVAKRGQDVALRCDPISGHVSLFWYQQALGQGPEFLTYFQNEAQLDKSGLPSDRFFAERPEGSVSTLKIQRTQQEDSAVYLCASSGQGTGTSPLHFGNGTRLTVT.